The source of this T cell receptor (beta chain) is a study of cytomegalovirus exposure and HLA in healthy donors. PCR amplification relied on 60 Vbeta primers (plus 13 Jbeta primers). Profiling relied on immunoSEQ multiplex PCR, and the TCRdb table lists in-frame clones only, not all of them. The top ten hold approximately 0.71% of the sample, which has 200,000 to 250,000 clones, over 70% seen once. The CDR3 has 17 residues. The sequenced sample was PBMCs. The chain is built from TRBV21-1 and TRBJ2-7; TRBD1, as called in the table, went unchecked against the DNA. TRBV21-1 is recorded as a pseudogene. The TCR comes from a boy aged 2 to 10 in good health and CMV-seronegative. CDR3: CASSPPVLAQASYEQYF. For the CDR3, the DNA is TGTGCCAGCAGCCCCCCAGTCCTGGCACAGGCCTCCTACGAGCAGTACTTC.